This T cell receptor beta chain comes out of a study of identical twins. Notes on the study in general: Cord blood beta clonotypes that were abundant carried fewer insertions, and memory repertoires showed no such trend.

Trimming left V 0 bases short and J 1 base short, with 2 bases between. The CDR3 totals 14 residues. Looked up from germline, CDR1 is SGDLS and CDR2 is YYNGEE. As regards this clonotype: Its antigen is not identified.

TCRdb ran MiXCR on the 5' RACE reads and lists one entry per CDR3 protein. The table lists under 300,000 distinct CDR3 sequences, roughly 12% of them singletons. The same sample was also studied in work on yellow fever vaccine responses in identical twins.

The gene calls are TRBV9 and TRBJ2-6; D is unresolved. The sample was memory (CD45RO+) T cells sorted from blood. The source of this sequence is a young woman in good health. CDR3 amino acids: CASSVVSGANVLTF. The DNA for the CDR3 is TGTGCCAGCAGCGTAGTGTCTGGGGCCAACGTCCTGACTTTC. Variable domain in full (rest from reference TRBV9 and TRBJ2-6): DSGVTQTPKHLITATGQRVTLRCSPRSGDLSVYWYQQSLDQGLQFLIQYYNGEERAKGNILERFSAQQFPDLHSELNLSSLELGDSALYFCASSVVSGANVLTFGAGSRLTVL.